This T cell receptor beta chain came from a study of OX40 agonist ivuxolimab in advanced cancers. Looking at the study overall: Patients received the agonistic anti-OX40 (CD134) antibody ivuxolimab. People in dose escalation had one of these cancers: hepatocellular carcinoma, melanoma, renal cell or head and neck cancer. Overall study findings and caveats: Relative to CD4+, CD8+ T cells held more expanded clones on average.

Sequencing used immunoSEQ multiplex PCR; TCRdb keeps in-frame clones, though not all of them. This sample has 60,000 to 75,000 clones, with roughly nine tenths found just once. As regards this clone: The antigen is undetermined.

Source: CD4+ or CD8+ T cells sorted from blood, taken in a trial of the OX40 agonist ivuxolimab. This sequence originates from an adult with an advanced solid tumor such as melanoma, head and neck, liver or kidney cancer.

As DNA, the CDR3 is TGCGCCAGCAGCCAAGGCCCGAAATCTGCGAGCTCCTACAATGAGCAGTTCTTC. As protein: CASSQGPKSASSYNEQFF. V is TRBV4-3 and J is TRBJ2-1, with D uncertain. Germline CDR1 reads LGHNA; CDR2 reads YSLEER. V dropped 1 base and J dropped 0 bases, with 16 bases sitting between them. This CDR3 is built from 18 residues.